The clone carrying this T cell receptor beta chain has a handful of counts. The sample contains more than one DNA sequence encoding this CDR3. This sample is part of a study of blood T cell repertoires in COVID-19. As processed by the authors: Reference gene primer amplification in the assay estimated nucleated cell counts. Libraries were prepared by immunoSEQ multiplex PCR; TCRdb keeps only in-frame clonotypes and omits some of them. D and trimming come from the DNA, and the V and J calls and clone size come from that table. The sample lists approximately 150,000 clones, 75% to 85% occurring once. CDR1 is SGHRS, CDR2 YFSETQ, per germline. The V gene end was trimmed by 0 bases and the J gene end by 8 bases; junction bases not matched to a gene: 3. The CDR3 consists of 14 residues. Which cohort a participant joined came from the clinical history participants gave.

This chain links TRBV5-1 with TRBJ2-1, with 9 positions matching TRBD2. What was sequenced was PBMCs or T cells enriched from blood (not recorded which). This clonotype originated in a man in his forties who had recovered from COVID-19. This chain's CDR3 is CASSLGGGADEQFF. DNA for the CDR3: TGCGCCAGCAGCTTGGGCGGGGGGGCCGATGAGCAGTTCTTC.